This T cell receptor (beta chain) was captured in a study of tumor and adjacent non-tumor tissue in lung cancer. The library came from three nested PCR rounds adapted from ARM-PCR protocols. TCRdb ran MiXCR on the multiplex PCR reads and lists one entry per CDR3 protein. The profile shows around 100,000 distinct CDR3 sequences, roughly two thirds of them singletons. Germline assignment: CDR1 SGHNT and CDR2 YYREEE (reference sequence). The CDR3 loop spans 13 amino acids. General observations from the study: Top 100 clones took a larger repertoire share in normal lung.

RNA was extracted from bulk tissue without any cell sorting. Distant lung tissue was collected more than 3 cm away from the tumor edge. As concerns this clonotype: As yet, its antigen is unknown. In this CDR3 the conserved last residue, phenylalanine or tryptophan, is missing, so a read error is likely.

The clonotype comes from a man younger than 45 with non-small cell lung cancer. The sample comprised distant non-tumor lung tissue. V usage is TRBV5-4 and J usage is TRBJ1-1; D is unclear. The CDR3 reads CARSSAWNTDAFY. The CDR3 DNA reads as TGTGCCAGGAGCTCCGCATGGAACACTGATGCTTTCTAT.